This T cell receptor (beta chain) was retrieved from a study of early T cells in non-severe SARS-CoV-2 infection. Study at large: Chains were not paired, and sequencing was done on bulk RNA from unsorted whole blood.

Trimming took 1 base from V and 6 from J, leaving 9 bases between them. The CDR3 is made up of 14 amino acids. MiXCR was run by TCRdb on the 5' RACE reads, yielding one entry per CDR3 protein. Here the sample spans more than 20,000 distinct CDR3 sequences, roughly 6% being singletons. This clonotype turned up a few times. Its cognate antigen is unknown. Overall study findings and caveats: Matching against VDJdb likely underestimated virus-specific expansions, favoring anti-spike CD8.

This sequence joins TRBV12-3 or TRBV12-4 and TRBJ1-4, with no clear D. The specimen was whole blood. This TCR derives from an adult who was a healthcare worker with PCR-confirmed SARS-CoV-2 infection or an uninfected control (not recorded which). The CDR3 region is CASSLGVRDEKLFF. CDR3 in DNA: TGTGCCAGCAGTTTAGGGGTTCGAGATGAAAAACTGTTTTTT.